This T cell receptor (beta chain) was recovered during a study of T cells after yellow fever vaccination. The wider study: Preparing low-cell-number fractions relied on SMART-Seq v4 Ultra Low Input. Regarding the study as a whole: A large majority of primary-vaccination clones showed up again after the booster (approximately 95% CD4, around 90% CD8).

A 5'RACE template-switching step, the method used to make TCR cDNA, added a universal primer site and UMIs. MiXCR, applied by TCRdb to the 5' RACE reads, yields one record per CDR3 protein. The table lists some 420,000 distinct CDR3 sequences, around a sixth of them singletons. To note about this clonotype: Its target is not known.

V lost 3 bases and J lost 0; bases outside the gene matches: 7. Germline-derived CDR1 and CDR2 are SGDLS and YYNGEE. The CDR3 has 16 residues. Sequenced here: PBMCs, sampled before the yellow fever booster vaccination. The chain recombines TRBV9 with TRBJ2-5, with 8 positions matching TRBD2. The TCR comes from a man aged 18 to 30 who received the YFV17D yellow fever vaccine. The CDR3 DNA sequence: TGTGCCAGCAGCGACCCCGGGGGGGAGCACCAAGAGACCCAGTACTTC. Its translation is CASSDPGGEHQETQYF.